These T cell receptor beta chains were read from a single sample in a study of cytomegalovirus exposure and HLA in healthy donors. Sequenced by immunoSEQ multiplex PCR; TCRdb stores in-frame clones only, minus some. Altogether roughly 120,000 clones are present, under 85% being singletons, with the ten largest covering roughly 6%. Sequencing used PBMCs. The receptors originated from a man aged 18 to 29 in good health and CMV-seropositive. The CDR3 runs from the conserved cysteine through the conserved F or W. D genes are given only for firm matches. Some rows mark clone size as missing; the rest say once, few, many or name a class of expanded clone.

V,size,J,D,DNA,CDR3
TRBV5-1,once,TRBJ2-4,TRBD1,TGCGCCAGCAGCCAAGGGGGCGGCAACATTCAGTACTTC,CASSQGGGNIQYF
TRBV7-2,NA,TRBJ2-1,TRBD2,TGTGCCAGCAGCTTAGTAGCGGGGGGGCACAATGAGCAGTTCTTC,CASSLVAGGHNEQFF
TRBV4-1,NA,TRBJ2-1,TRBD2,TGCGCCAGCAGCCAAGTAGATAGCGGGAGCTTACCGGGTGAGCAGTTCTTC,CASSQVDSGSLPGEQFF
TRBV4-2,NA,TRBJ2-1,NA,TGTGCCAGCAGCCAAGACCCTTCCGGAGGCTACAATGAGCAGTTCTTC,CASSQDPSGGYNEQFF
TRBV29-1,NA,TRBJ2-2,TRBD1,TGCAGCGGCAACAGGGGCACCGGGGAGCTGTTTTTT,CSGNRGTGELFF
TRBV27,NA,TRBJ1-5,NA,TGTGCCAGCAGTTTAGGACAAATAAATCAGCCCCAGCATTTT,CASSLGQINQPQHF
TRBV19,few,TRBJ2-1,NA,TGTGCCAGTAGTAACAGAGGGAACCGCTACAATGAGCAGTTCTTC,CASSNRGNRYNEQFF
TRBV27,NA,TRBJ2-7,TRBD1,TGTGATACCAACAGGGGGGACAGGGGCTACGAGCAGTACTTC,CDTNRGDRGYEQYF
TRBV6-5,NA,TRBJ1-3,TRBD1,TGTGCCAGCAGTTACGATCCAGGGGGCTTTGGAAACACCATATATTTT,CASSYDPGGFGNTIYF
TRBV5-1,NA,TRBJ2-7,TRBD2,TGCGCCAGCAGCTTGGTGCTAGCGGGGGGCCAGCAGTACTTC,CASSLVLAGGQQYF
TRBV6-1,NA,TRBJ2-7,TRBD2,TGTGCCAGCAGTCGACTAGCGGGAGGGTCCTACGAGCAGTACTTC,CASSRLAGGSYEQYF
TRBV28,NA,TRBJ1-2,TRBD1,TGTGCCAGCAGTTACAGGGGGGGCTATGGCTACACCTTC,CASSYRGGYGYTF
TRBV10-1,NA,TRBJ2-2,NA,TGCGCCAGCAGTGACGAGGCTAGTGCGTTCTCCGGGGAGCTGTTTTTT,CASSDEASAFSGELFF
TRBV14,NA,TRBJ1-1,TRBD1,TGTGCCAGCAGCCAAGCCGCAGGGGGGAACACTGAAGCTTTCTTT,CASSQAAGGNTEAFF
TRBV27,NA,TRBJ2-7,TRBD2,TGTGCCAGCAGTCCATTCGGCGGGGGGGCTTACGAGCAGTACTTC,CASSPFGGGAYEQYF
TRBV30,NA,TRBJ1-1,TRBD1,TGTGCCTGGTTCGGACAGGGGGTTTCTGAAGCTTTCTTT,CAWFGQGVSEAFF
TRBV18,NA,TRBJ2-7,TRBD1,TGTGCCAGCTCACCCTTGGACAGGGCCTCCTACGAGCAGTACTTC,CASSPLDRASYEQYF
TRBV19,NA,TRBJ1-4,NA,TGTGCCAGTAGGGACAGTTTTAATGAAAAACTGTTTTTT,CASRDSFNEKLFF
TRBV2,NA,TRBJ1-1,NA,TGTGCCAGCAATCCTCGAGGGCTAACTGAAGCTTTCTTT,CASNPRGLTEAFF
TRBV6-5,NA,TRBJ2-7,TRBD2,TGTGCCAGCAGTAACGGACTAGCCAATGATTACGAGCAGTACTTC,CASSNGLANDYEQYF
TRBV9,NA,TRBJ1-1,NA,TGTGCCAGCAGCCCTTGGGGTCCGGGGACTGAAGCTTTCTTT,CASSPWGPGTEAFF
TRBV5-1,NA,TRBJ2-7,NA,TGCGCCAGCAGCTTGGGCCTTGACACCTACGAGCAATACTTC,CASSLGLDTYEQYF
TRBV30,few,TRBJ1-6,NA,TGTGCCTGGAGGGAGACAGGCAGTACACCCCTCCACTTT,CAWRETGSTPLHF